This TCR beta chain was captured by sequencing in a study of identifying expanded T cells in peripheral blood. V lost 5 bases to trimming and J lost 5 bases, with 21 bases between them. Germline V gene lookup returns CDR1 MNHEY and CDR2 SMNVEV (reference sequence). The length of the CDR3 is 16 residues. Notes on this clone: Antigen: not known.

No infections or other immune events were documented during collection. TCRdb's table, derived via immunoSEQ multiplex PCR, lists solely in-frame clones and lacks some. The sample comprises over 85,000 clones, roughly 85% of which are singletons, and approximately 4.5% rests with the top ten. General study points: Across healthy donors, higher total template counts meant significantly greater roughly 2-week count variance. About 1.2 clones differed between technical replicates, versus roughly 16 and 20 over time.

The TCR was taken from a person between 18 and 75 years old in good health. The V call is TRBV27, the J call TRBJ2-5; D might be TRBD1 (6 bases). What was sequenced was blood. The CDR3 here is CASSLNPGTSYETQYF. The CDR3 DNA follows: TGTGCCAGCAGTCTCAATCCCGGGACATCTTATGAGACCCAGTACTTC.